The sequence of this T cell receptor (beta chain) was determined in a study of OX40 agonist ivuxolimab in advanced cancers. With 6 bases clipped from V and 1 base from J, the junction kept 13 bases outside the gene matches. This CDR3 is built from 18 residues. Germline V gene data show CDR1 as KGHSH and CDR2 as LQKENI. Patients with autoimmune history or systemic immunosuppression were excluded. This clone has a handful of counts. Sequencing was performed with immunoSEQ multiplex PCR; in TCRdb, only in-frame clones are kept and a portion is missing. Altogether fewer than 6,000 clones are present, 50% to 80% being singletons, with the ten largest covering around 48%.

J is TRBJ2-5 and V is TRBV18; 11 nucleotides line up with TRBD2. Sequencing was performed on CD4+ or CD8+ T cells sorted from blood, taken in a trial of the OX40 agonist ivuxolimab. The source of this sequence is an adult with an advanced solid tumor such as melanoma, head and neck, liver or kidney cancer. The CDR3 region is CASSPSGRPTLSQETQYF. In DNA, the CDR3 is TGTGCCAGCTCCCCTAGCGGGAGGCCCACCCTTTCCCAAGAGACCCAGTACTTC.